These 28 T cell receptor beta chains were sequenced from one sample in a study of identical twins. In TCRdb, the 5' RACE reads were re-called with MiXCR into one record per CDR3 protein. Of just over 500,000 distinct CDR3 sequences in the sample, around 20% were seen once. In addition, the sample was reused for a study of T cells expressing NK-cell markers.

The sequencing input was CD4+ T cells sorted from blood. These receptors originate from a young woman in good health.

The CDR3 sequence: CASSSDVQRTEAFF. CDR3 nucleotide sequence: TGTGCCAGCAGTTCCGACGTCCAGCGTACTGAAGCTTTCTTT. This sequence joins TRBV6-2 or TRBV6-3 and TRBJ1-1; D is uncertain. The CDR3 is 14 amino acids. Germline CDR1 and CDR2: MNHEY and SVGEGT. V gave up 4 bases and J gave up 5 bases, with 14 bases separating them.

The CDR3 region is CASSQVAAKPSNQPQHF. CDR3 coding DNA: TGTGCCAGCAGCCAAGTAGCAGCCAAGCCTAGCAATCAGCCCCAGCATTTT. V usage is TRBV4-2 and J usage is TRBJ1-5; D uncertain. The CDR3 covers 17 residues. The germline gives CDR1 LGHNA, CDR2 YNFKEQ. Deletions cut 1 base from V and 0 bases from J, with 13 bases between.

In its sample, this clonotype was seen many times. The V call is TRBV10-3, the J call TRBJ2-7; TRBD1 agrees at 8 bases. V lost 7 bases, J lost 2 bases, and 7 bases stayed unmatched. The CDR3 consists of 14 residues. In germline, CDR1 is ENHRY, CDR2 SYGVKD. The CDR3 here is CAITRTGTTYEQYF. The CDR3 bases are TGTGCCATCACTAGGACAGGGACAACCTACGAGCAGTACTTC.

The genes are TRBV7-9 and TRBJ2-2, with 8 bases identical to TRBD2. The germline V gene encodes CDR1 SEHNR and CDR2 FQNEAQ (reference sequence). This CDR3 is 16 amino acids long. The V and J ends lost 5 bases and 0 bases, in that order; junction bases with no gene match: 5. The CDR3: CASSKRLATNTGELFF. Written as DNA, the CDR3 is TGTGCCAGCAGCAAACGACTAGCGACGAACACCGGGGAGCTGTTTTTT. The full variable domain, with the rest looked up from reference TRBV7-9 and TRBJ2-2, is DTGVSQNPRHKITKRGQNVTFRCDPISEHNRLYWYRQTLGQGPEFLTYFQNEAQLEKSRLLSDRFSAERPKGSFSTLEIQRTEQGDSAMYLCASSKRLATNTGELFFGEGSRLTVL.

The chain uses TRBV12-3 or TRBV12-4 and TRBJ2-2; D perhaps matches TRBD2 (8 bases). With 8 bases removed from V and 4 bases from J, the gap between germline ends came to 14 bases. This CDR3 is 14 amino acids long. The CDR3 loop is CASHGRGRTGELFF. The CDR3 DNA follows: TGTGCCAGCCACGGGAGGGGGCGCACCGGGGAGCTGTTTTTT.

This clonotype has more than one count but fewer than ten. V usage is TRBV20-1 and J usage is TRBJ2-2, with a tentative D call TRBD2 (5 bases). The CDR3 extends over 15 amino acids. V shed 0 bases and J shed 0 bases, with 8 bases lying between them. Germline V gene sequence: CDR1 DFQATT, CDR2 SNEGSKA (reference sequence). The CDR3 DNA follows: TGCAGTGCTAGAGAAAGTAGCGCGAACACCGGGGAGCTGTTTTTT. Encoded protein: CSARESSANTGELFF.

This clonotype appeared once. The CDR3 region has the DNA TGTGCCAGCAGCTTTTTCGGGACCTATAATTCACCCCTCCACTTT. Protein sequence: CASSFFGTYNSPLHF. The rearrangement links TRBV7-3 to TRBJ1-6; D is undetermined. The CDR3 is 15 amino acids. Trimming shortened V by 3 bases and J by 2 bases, and 8 bases separated the two germline ends. Germline V gives CDR1 SGHTA, CDR2 FQGTGA.

J is TRBJ2-3 and V is TRBV12-3 or TRBV12-4, with D maybe TRBD1 (8 bases). The CDR3 runs 15 residues. V dropped 6 bases and J dropped 1 base, with 14 bases sitting between them. CDR3 in DNA: TGTGCCAGCAGCCGACAGGGGAGGGGCACAGATACGCAGTATTTT. Protein sequence: CASSRQGRGTDTQYF.

The V gene is TRBV29-1, the J gene TRBJ1-5, with D uncertain. The CDR3 is 13 amino acids. Germline values: CDR1 SQVTM, CDR2 ANQGSEA. V was pared by 3 bases and J by 7 bases, with 13 bases between. CDR3 residues: CSVDFGFGQPQHF. The CDR3 DNA reads TGCAGCGTTGATTTTGGGTTTGGGCAGCCCCAGCATTTT.

V usage is TRBV7-2 and J usage is TRBJ2-3; D is undetermined. This CDR3 comprises 15 residues. Germline loops: CDR1 SGHTA, CDR2 FQGNSA. Trimming took 0 bases from V and 5 from J, leaving 12 bases between them. The CDR3 is CASSLAMVARDTQYF. CDR3 in DNA: TGTGCCAGCAGCTTAGCAATGGTAGCCAGAGATACGCAGTATTTT.

This chain joins TRBV20-1 and TRBJ2-3; 11 positions match TRBD2. This CDR3 has 16 residues. V lost 1 base, J lost 3 bases, and 6 bases stayed unmatched. The germline CDR1 and CDR2 sequences are DFQATT and SNEGSKA (reference sequence). CDR3 bases: TGCAGTGCTAGAGGACTAGCGGGACCATATACAGATACGCAGTATTTT. It translates to CSARGLAGPYTDTQYF.

This clonotype was seen just once. This rearrangement joins TRBV27 to TRBJ1-2, with 7 bases fitting TRBD1. Germline V gene sequence: CDR1 MNHEY, CDR2 SMNVEV (reference sequence). Trimming cost V 6 bases and J 6 bases; bases outside gene matches: 7. The CDR3 spans 13 residues. This chain's CDR3 is CASRRRGRDGYTF. In DNA form, the CDR3 reads TGTGCCAGCAGGAGGAGGGGGCGCGATGGCTACACCTTC.

Many counts were recorded for this clonotype. The chain joins TRBV7-3 to TRBJ2-1, with 10 bases fitting TRBD1. This CDR3 comprises 14 residues. The ends lost 6 bases at V and 9 bases at J; junction bases unmatched: 8. Germline V gene data show CDR1 as SGHTA and CDR2 as FQGTGA. The CDR3 spells CASRAGQGLGEQFF. Written as DNA, the CDR3 is TGTGCCAGCAGGGCGGGACAGGGGTTAGGTGAGCAGTTCTTC. Looking up the rest from reference TRBV7-3 and TRBJ2-1 gives the full variable domain: GAGVSQTPSNKVTEKGKYVELRCDPISGHTALYWYRQSLGQGPEFLIYFQGTGAADDSGLPNDRFFAVRPEGSVSTLKIQRTERGDSAVYLCASRAGQGLGEQFFGPGTRLTVL.

The J gene is TRBJ1-1, the V gene TRBV20-1; TRBD1 is a possible D gene (6 bases). The CDR3 is made up of 12 amino acids. V was shortened by 3 bases and J by 7 bases, with 12 bases between the two germline ends. CDR1 is DFQATT and CDR2 is SNEGSKA in the germline V gene (reference sequence). CDR3 DNA sequence: TGCAGTGCTAGGGAAACAGGGCGTGAAGCTTTCTTT. Encoded protein: CSARETGREAFF.

This clonotype came up a few times. This sequence joins TRBV27 and TRBJ2-4; 7 bases align to TRBD2. The CDR3 is 16 amino acids. Germline V gene sequence: CDR1 MNHEY, CDR2 SMNVEV (reference sequence). V dropped 1 base and J dropped 0; count of bases not matched to a gene: 3. The CDR3 sequence: CASSLYGLVAKNIQYF. The CDR3 nucleotides are TGTGCCAGCAGTTTATACGGACTAGTAGCCAAAAACATTCAGTACTTC.

The rearrangement uses TRBV7-2 and TRBJ2-7; 7 bases align to TRBD1. V lost 1 base to trimming and J lost 2 bases; unmatched junction nucleotides: 5. This CDR3 has 15 residues. Looked up from germline, CDR1 is SGHTA and CDR2 is FQGNSA. Here the CDR3 reads CASSLEGQSPYEQYF. The CDR3 coding sequence is TGTGCCAGCAGCTTAGAGGGACAGTCCCCCTACGAGCAGTACTTC.

This clonotype was detected many times. V usage is TRBV20-1 and J usage is TRBJ2-7; 10 nucleotides line up with TRBD1. The V and J ends lost 5 bases and 3 bases, in that order; junction bases with no gene match: 4. Germline V gene sequence: CDR1 DFQATT, CDR2 SNEGSKA (reference sequence). The length of the CDR3 is 13 residues. For the CDR3, the DNA is TGCAGTGCTCACCGGGACAGGGGCTACGAGCAGTACTTC. Its translation: CSAHRDRGYEQYF.

This clonotype came up a few times. V is TRBV7-2 and J is TRBJ1-5; the D is unclear. The CDR3 consists of 16 residues. The V gene lost 1 base and the J gene lost 0 bases, with 10 bases spanning the gap. Germline assignment: CDR1 SGHTA and CDR2 FQGNSA. CDR3 residues: CASSLEGFYSNQPQHF. As DNA, the CDR3 is TGTGCCAGCAGCTTAGAAGGATTTTATAGCAATCAGCCCCAGCATTTT.

This clonotype was observed a few times. This chain joins TRBV18 and TRBJ1-5; no firm D call. V lost 2 bases and J lost 1, with 6 bases in between. The V gene's germline CDR1 is KGHSH and CDR2 LQKENI. The CDR3 has 14 amino acids. The CDR3 coding sequence is TGTGCCAGCTCACCAGCAGCAAGCAATCAGCCCCAGCATTTT. It translates to CASSPAASNQPQHF.

J is TRBJ2-5 and V is TRBV5-1, with D hard to call. Trimming shortened V by 4 bases and J by 5 bases, and 12 bases separated the two germline ends. In germline, CDR1 is SGHRS, CDR2 YFSETQ. The CDR3 runs 13 residues. CDR3 sequence reads: CASSSEGWETQYF. DNA of the CDR3: TGCGCCAGCAGCAGCGAAGGGTGGGAGACCCAGTACTTC.

This clonotype was observed a handful of times. The chain links TRBV15 to TRBJ2-3, with 9 bases fitting TRBD2. Germline CDR1 reads LNHNV; CDR2 reads YYDKDF (reference sequence). This CDR3 comprises 17 residues. J was trimmed by 2 bases and V by 5 bases; bases with no gene match: 11. The CDR3 sequence: CATSRLSGSGITDTQYF. The CDR3 DNA reads as TGTGCCACCAGCCGCCTTAGCGGGAGCGGGATCACAGATACGCAGTATTTT.

This chain joins TRBV20-1 and TRBJ2-1, with 12 bases that match TRBD2. V lost 6 bases and J lost 4; bases outside the gene matches: 7. The V gene's germline CDR1 is DFQATT and CDR2 SNEGSKA (reference sequence). The CDR3 runs to 15 residues. CDR3 protein: CSAQTSGGHYNEQFF. The CDR3 coding sequence is TGCAGTGCGCAGACTAGCGGGGGCCATTACAATGAGCAGTTCTTC.

The chain is built from TRBV3-1 and TRBJ2-3, with 7 bases that match TRBD1. Germline CDR1 reads LGHDT; CDR2 reads YNNKEL (reference sequence). The CDR3 loop spans 15 amino acids. The V and J ends lost 6 bases and 3 bases, in that order; junction bases with no gene match: 9. DNA for the CDR3: TGTGCCAGCAGACTGGGCTGGGACAGTACAGATACGCAGTATTTT. It encodes CASRLGWDSTDTQYF.

V gene TRBV7-2 combines with J gene TRBJ2-1, with 10 nucleotides matching TRBD2. Germline V CDR1 and CDR2: SGHTA, FQGNSA. CDR3 length: 15 amino acids. V lost 0 bases, J lost 9 bases, and 5 bases stayed unmatched. CDR3 region: CASSLASGRATEQFF. CDR3 DNA: TGTGCCAGCAGCTTAGCGAGCGGGAGGGCCACTGAGCAGTTCTTC.

CDR3 coding DNA: TGCAGTGCTAGAGTTAGCGGGCCGAGCTCCTACAATGAGCAGTTCTTC. Protein sequence: CSARVSGPSSYNEQFF. The V and J genes are TRBV20-1 and TRBJ2-1; 7 bases fit TRBD2. This CDR3 contains 16 residues. The germline gives CDR1 DFQATT, CDR2 SNEGSKA (reference sequence). V shed 1 base, J shed 0 bases, and the junction held 6 bases outside the gene matches.

The rearrangement uses TRBV7-2 and TRBJ2-7; tentative D call: TRBD1 (5 bases). Per germline, CDR1 SGHTA and CDR2 FQGNSA. CDR3 length equals 14 residues. V was clipped by 0 bases and J by 3 bases, with 9 bases between them. CDR3 bases: TGTGCCAGCAGCTTAGCACAGGAGAACTACGAGCAGTACTTC. It yields the protein CASSLAQENYEQYF.

This clonotype was counted only a few times. The chain combines TRBV10-3 with TRBJ2-7; a weak D match, TRBD2 (7 bases). Germline-derived CDR1 and CDR2 are ENHRY and SYGVKD. Deletions cut 3 bases from V and 5 bases from J, with 14 bases between. There are 14 residues in the CDR3. This CDR3 is CAISDWGGQDEQYF. The CDR3 nucleotides are TGTGCCATCAGTGATTGGGGGGGCCAGGACGAGCAGTACTTC.

The chain combines TRBV12-3 or TRBV12-4 with TRBJ2-1; D unresolved. The CDR3 extends over 17 amino acids. Trimming removed 4 bases at V and 0 bases at J, with 16 bases between. CDR3 protein: CASSSSLLIYSYNEQFF. The CDR3 DNA follows: TGTGCCAGCAGTTCTTCCCTCCTCATATACTCCTACAATGAGCAGTTCTTC.